This TCR beta chain comes out of a study of blood T cell repertoires in COVID-19. Sequencing used immunoSEQ multiplex PCR; TCRdb keeps in-frame clones, though not all of them. In the table there are 270,000 or so clones, 85% to 90% of which are singletons. V lost 6 bases to trimming and J lost 1 base; unmatched junction nucleotides: 5. CDR3 size: 14 residues. CDR1 is MDHEN and CDR2 is SYDVKM in the germline V gene. Material: PBMCs or T cells enriched from blood (not recorded which). This sequence originates from a woman in her twenties or thirties with acute COVID-19. The V and J genes are TRBV28 and TRBJ1-1; 7 nucleotides match TRBD1. Here the CDR3 DNA reads TGTGCCAGCAGCCCCTGGACAGGGAACACTGAAGCTTTCTTT. Encoded protein: CASSPWTGNTEAFF.